The 9 T cell receptor beta chains given below trace back to one sample, sequenced in a study of CD8+CD57+ T cells in acquired aplastic anemia. The template for TCR beta VDJ and CDR3 sequence profiling was genomic DNA. Via MiXCR, TCRdb re-called the reads, giving one row per CDR3 protein. The sample contains 200,000 to 300,000 distinct CDR3 sequences, roughly 80% of which appear only once. Flow cytometry had shown expanded CD8+CD57+ cells in the patients chosen for sequencing. Sequences were obtained from sorted CD4+, CD8+, or CD8+CD57+ T cells (not recorded which) from PBMCs. Every receptor here comes from a human donor with aplastic anemia.

Concerning this clonotype: Because it lacks the conserved phenylalanine or tryptophan at the end, this CDR3 is likely a read error. The limits of the CDR3 on the DNA are not certain, so only TCRdb's listed CDR3 is given. The CDR3 region is CASSLTAGDQFV. V and J are TRBV7-9 and TRBJ2-2. Germline V gene lookup returns CDR1 SEHNR and CDR2 FQNEAQ (reference sequence). A total of 12 residues make up the CDR3, ends included.

V usage is TRBV9 and J usage is TRBJ2-7; the D gene could be TRBD1 or TRBD2 (5 bases each). Germline CDR1 and CDR2: SGDLS and YYNGEE. The CDR3 totals 13 residues. V was cut by 4 bases and J by 6 bases, with 14 bases left in between. CDR3: CASSQVTRGEQYF. CDR3 sequence (DNA): TGTGCCAGCAGCCAAGTCACGAGGGGCGAGCAGTACTTC. The whole variable domain, filled in from reference TRBV9 and TRBJ2-7, reads DSGVTQTPKHLITATGQRVTLRCSPRSGDLSVYWYQQSLDQGLQFLIQYYNGEERAKGNILERFSAQQFPDLHSELNLSSLELGDSALYFCASSQVTRGEQYFGPGTRLTVT.

The gene calls are TRBV7-2 and TRBJ2-5; 9 nucleotides align to TRBD1. Per the germline V gene, CDR1 is SGHTA and CDR2 is FQGNSA. This CDR3 has 12 residues. The trim removed 3 bases at V and 9 bases at J, leaving 2 bases unmatched. CDR3 region: CASSLGQGSQYF. Written as DNA, the CDR3 is TGTGCCAGCAGCTTGGGACAGGGTTCCCAGTACTTC.

The DNA for the CDR3 is TGTGCCAGCAGCGTCGGGCCAGGGGGCTACGCTGAGTCTTTCTTT. Amino acid sequence: CASSVGPGGYAESFF. The chain joins TRBV9 to TRBJ1-1, with 8 bases that match TRBD1. The CDR3 is made up of 15 amino acids. Germline-derived CDR1 and CDR2 are SGDLS and YYNGEE. The V segment lost 2 bases and the J segment 12 bases; nucleotides outside the gene matches: 15.

This rearrangement joins TRBV14 to TRBJ1-2; D is perhaps TRBD1 (5 bases). The germline V gene encodes CDR1 SGHDN and CDR2 FVKESK. This CDR3 is 15 amino acids long. The ends were cut back, 4 bases at V and 12 bases at J, with 24 bases in the middle. CDR3 protein: CASSLGMGEADTHTF. The CDR3 nucleotides are TGTGCCAGCAGCCTAGGCATGGGGGAGGCAGATACGCACACCTTC.

For this clonotype: At one boundary the junction diverges from the germline segment, which might be a read error. V usage is TRBV2 and J usage is TRBJ1-5; unclear D gene. Germline CDR1 and CDR2: SNHLY and FYNNEI. This CDR3 is built from 14 residues. The CDR3 is CASGDGYSDQHQHF. The CDR3 region has the DNA TGTGCCAGCGGTGACGGATATAGCGATCAGCACCAGCATTTT. The full variable domain, completed using reference TRBV2 and TRBJ1-5, is EPEVTQTPSHQVTQMGQEVILRCVPISNHLYFYWYRQILGQKVEFLVSFYNNEISEKSEIFDDQFSVERPDGSNFTLKIRSTKLEDSAMYFCASGDGYSDQHQHFGDGTRLSIL.

With respect to this clonotype: No DNA is shown, since the ends of the CDR3 on it are uncertain; the CDR3 is the one TCRdb lists. The CDR3 here is CASSWGGGSNDDNTF. The chain uses TRBV9 and TRBJ1-2. Germline V gene data show CDR1 as SGDLS and CDR2 as YYNGEE. The CDR3 is 15 amino acids long, termini counted.

A word on this clonotype: One end of the junction does not line up with germline, which may come from a read error. The J gene is TRBJ1-2, the V gene TRBV2; D uncertain. Germline-derived CDR1 and CDR2 are SNHLY and FYNNEI. This CDR3 comprises 13 residues. The CDR3 reads CASGQGLTDSQTF. The CDR3 coding sequence is TGCGCCAGCGGGCAAGGCCTTACAGATAGCCAGACCTTC.

This clonotype was detected many times. The chain combines TRBV14 with TRBJ2-3; D is perhaps TRBD2 (6 bases). This CDR3 spans 15 amino acids. Per the germline V gene, CDR1 is SGHDN and CDR2 is FVKESK. V lost 1 base, J lost 4 bases, and 12 bases lay in between. The CDR3, as DNA: TGTGCCAGCAGCCAAGGCATGGGGGAGGCAGATACGCAGTATTTT. This translates into CASSQGMGEADTQYF.